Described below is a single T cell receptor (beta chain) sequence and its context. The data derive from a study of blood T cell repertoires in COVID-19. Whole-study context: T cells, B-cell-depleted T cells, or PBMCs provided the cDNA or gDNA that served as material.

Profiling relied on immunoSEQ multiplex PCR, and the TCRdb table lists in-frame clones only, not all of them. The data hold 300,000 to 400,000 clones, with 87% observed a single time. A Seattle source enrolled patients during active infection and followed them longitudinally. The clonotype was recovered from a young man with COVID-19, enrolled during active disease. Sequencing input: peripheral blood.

CDR3 coding DNA: TGTGCCAGCAGTAGGGAGGGGAGCTCCTACAATGAGCAGTTCTTC. It translates to CASSREGSSYNEQFF. The chain uses TRBV27 and TRBJ2-1; the match to TRBD2 covers 7 bases. The CDR3 has 15 amino acids. Germline CDR1 MNHEY, CDR2 SMNVEV (reference sequence). V lost 5 bases, J lost 0 bases, and 4 bases stayed unmatched.